The 31 T cell receptor beta chains reported below all come from one sample, sequenced in a study of T cell responses to AZD1222 COVID-19 vaccine. The data were produced by immunoSEQ multiplex PCR, yet TCRdb's version contains in-frame clones alone and is incomplete. Among fewer than 70,000 clones listed, roughly 90% were seen once. Source: peripheral blood, taken on day 0 of AZD1222 vaccination. These receptors were collected from an adult in good health.

The chain links TRBV4-2 to TRBJ2-5; D not certain. Trimming stripped 1 base from V and 1 base from J, with 10 bases between. CDR3 size: 15 residues. Germline loops: CDR1 LGHNA, CDR2 YNFKEQ. The CDR3 spells CASSQVSRIQETQYF. The DNA of the CDR3 is TGTGCCAGCAGCCAAGTCTCAAGGATCCAAGAGACCCAGTACTTC.

CDR3 nucleotides: TGTGCCAGCAGCCAGCTGACCGGGGGTAGGGGAAACACCATATATTTT. It specifies CASSQLTGGRGNTIYF. The rearrangement links TRBV3-1 (or the pseudogene TRBV3-2) to TRBJ1-3, with D maybe TRBD1 (5 bases). The CDR3 spans 16 residues. CDR1 is LGHDT and CDR2 is YNNKEL in the germline V gene (reference sequence). The V gene lost 3 bases and the J gene lost 4 bases, with 16 bases spanning the gap.

The chain has TRBV7-9 and TRBJ1-4; D is unclear. V was clipped by 1 base and J by 8 bases, with 11 bases between them. Germline V gene lookup returns CDR1 SEHNR and CDR2 FQNEAQ (reference sequence). This CDR3 has 14 residues. The CDR3: CASSLGGGSEKLFF. The CDR3 region has the DNA TGTGCCAGCAGCTTAGGGGGAGGTTCCGAAAAACTGTTTTTT.

J is TRBJ1-1 and V is TRBV29-1, with 7 bases that match TRBD1. Per germline, CDR1 SQVTM and CDR2 ANQGSEA. The CDR3 spans 12 residues. The J segment lost 4 bases and the V segment lost 8 bases, leaving 7 bases of the junction unmatched. CDR3 loop: CSTVGQTTEAFF. The CDR3 DNA follows: TGCAGCACCGTGGGACAGACCACTGAAGCTTTCTTT.

The chain links TRBV3-1 (or the pseudogene TRBV3-2) to TRBJ2-5; 9 nucleotides align to TRBD1. Losses at the gene ends were 1 base for V and 5 bases for J; bases not matched to a gene: 8. This CDR3 has 16 residues. Germline V gene data show CDR1 as LGHDT and CDR2 as YNNKEL (reference sequence). The DNA for the CDR3 is TGTGCCAGCAGCCAAGGAGTGGGACAGGGAACGGAGACCCAGTACTTC. This gives the protein CASSQGVGQGTETQYF.

The chain joins TRBV5-8 to TRBJ1-5; 9 bases match TRBD1. Germline V gives CDR1 SGHTS, CDR2 YDEGEE. The V segment lost 1 base and the J segment 6 bases; nucleotides outside the gene matches: 5. CDR3 length: 15 amino acids. The CDR3 DNA reads TGTGCCAGCAGCTTGTACAGGGGGCTGAGTCAGCCCCAGCATTTT. Its protein product is CASSLYRGLSQPQHF.

This sequence joins TRBV2 and TRBJ2-7; possibly TRBD1 or TRBD2 for D (6 bases each). Germline assignment: CDR1 SNHLY and CDR2 FYNNEI. V shed 4 bases and J shed 3 bases, with 16 bases lying between them. This CDR3 region has 15 residues. CDR3 residues: CASSAPGGLFYEQYF. CDR3 bases: TGTGCCAGCAGTGCCCCCGGGGGCCTGTTCTACGAGCAGTACTTC. The entire variable domain, with the rest obtained from reference TRBV2 and TRBJ2-7, is as follows: EPEVTQTPSHQVTQMGQEVILRCVPISNHLYFYWYRQILGQKVEFLVSFYNNEISEKSEIFDDQFSVERPDGSNFTLKIRSTKLEDSAMYFCASSAPGGLFYEQYFGPGTRLTVT.

The genes are TRBV18 and TRBJ2-7; 9 bases align to TRBD2. Germline V gives CDR1 KGHSH, CDR2 LQKENI. The J segment lost 0 bases and the V segment lost 6 bases, leaving 3 bases of the junction unmatched. The CDR3 has 14 amino acids. CDR3: CASSLAGTSYEQYF. Written as DNA, the CDR3 is TGTGCCAGCTCGCTAGCGGGGACCTCCTACGAGCAGTACTTC.

The chain employs TRBV9 and TRBJ2-6, with 13 bases lining up with TRBD2. The J segment lost 0 bases and the V segment lost 3 bases, leaving 3 bases of the junction unmatched. This CDR3 is built from 18 residues. CDR1 is SGDLS, CDR2 YYNGEE, per germline. This CDR3 reads CASSETSGGSSGANVLTF. In DNA form, the CDR3 reads TGTGCCAGCAGCGAGACTAGCGGGGGGAGCTCTGGGGCCAACGTCCTGACTTTC.

V is TRBV27 and J is TRBJ1-4; 7 bases agree with TRBD1. Germline V gene lookup returns CDR1 MNHEY and CDR2 SMNVEV (reference sequence). After removal of 4 bases from V and 4 bases from J, the junction contained 6 bases not matched to a gene. The CDR3 spans 15 residues. The CDR3 DNA sequence: TGTGCCAGCAGTTCCGCCGGGACAGATAATGAAAAACTGTTTTTT. Translating it yields CASSSAGTDNEKLFF.

The chain carries TRBV3-1 (or the pseudogene TRBV3-2) and TRBJ2-2; 11 nucleotides line up with TRBD2. The V segment lost 3 bases and the J segment 4 bases; nucleotides outside the gene matches: 10. CDR3 length: 18 residues. Germline loops: CDR1 LGHDT, CDR2 YNNKEL (reference sequence). CDR3 DNA sequence: TGTGCCAGCAGCCACCGACTAGCGGGAACTACGGCCACCGGGGAGCTGTTTTTT. Its translation is CASSHRLAGTTATGELFF.

J is TRBJ2-5 and V is TRBV5-1; 8 bases match TRBD2. CDR3 length: 14 amino acids. The V segment lost 7 bases and the J segment 1 base; nucleotides outside the gene matches: 6. Germline V CDR1 and CDR2: SGHRS, YFSETQ. Here the CDR3 DNA reads TGCGCCAGCGCCCCCGGGAGGGGCCAAGAGACCCAGTACTTC. Translated: CASAPGRGQETQYF.

The chain employs TRBV11-2 and TRBJ2-7, with TRBD1 as a possible D gene (6 bases). V was cut by 0 bases and J by 5 bases, with 17 bases left in between. This CDR3 spans 16 amino acids. Germline V CDR1 and CDR2: SGHAT, FQNNGV. The CDR3 DNA reads as TGTGCCAGCAGCTTAGATTTGGTACAGGGCTGGCACGAGCAGTACTTC. Encoded protein: CASSLDLVQGWHEQYF. Together with reference TRBV11-2 and TRBJ2-7, the CDR3 gives the full variable domain: EAGVAQSPRYKIIEKRQSVAFWCNPISGHATLYWYQQILGQGPKLLIQFQNNGVVDDSQLPKDRFSAERLKGVDSTLKIQPAKLEDSAVYLCASSLDLVQGWHEQYFGPGTRLTVT.

The chain is built from TRBV19 and TRBJ1-2; D possibly corresponds to TRBD1 (5 bases). Germline V gene data show CDR1 as LNHDA and CDR2 as SQIVND (reference sequence). V lost 1 base to trimming and J lost 4 bases, with 10 bases between them. The CDR3 has 14 residues. The CDR3 is CASSIVPGSYGYTF. CDR3 bases: TGTGCCAGTAGTATAGTACCAGGGTCCTATGGCTACACCTTC. Variable domain in full (rest from reference TRBV19 and TRBJ1-2): DGGITQSPKYLFRKEGQNVTLSCEQNLNHDAMYWYRQDPGQGLRLIYYSQIVNDFQKGDIAEGYSVSREKKESFPLTVTSAQKNPTAFYLCASSIVPGSYGYTFGSGTRLTVV.

The chain employs TRBV3-1 (or the pseudogene TRBV3-2) and TRBJ1-4, with D possibly being TRBD1 (5 bases). The CDR3 has 17 amino acids. The V end lost 0 bases, the J end lost 5 bases, and 16 bases lay between the germline ends. In germline, CDR1 is LGHDT, CDR2 YNNKEL (reference sequence). CDR3 protein: CASSQDYTRQINEKLFF. The CDR3 DNA follows: TGTGCCAGCAGCCAAGATTACACGAGACAGATCAATGAAAAACTGTTTTTT.

The chain couples TRBV6-5 to TRBJ2-3, with a weak D call TRBD1 (5 bases). The CDR3 covers 15 residues. The ends were cut back, 2 bases at V and 0 bases at J, with 9 bases in the middle. The germline V gene encodes CDR1 MNHEY and CDR2 SVGAGI. The CDR3, as DNA: TGTGCCAGCAGTTACGACAGAATAAGCACAGATACGCAGTATTTT. It is translated as CASSYDRISTDTQYF.

The rearrangement joins TRBV5-5 to TRBJ2-3, with D uncertain. Germline V lookup: CDR1 SGHKS, CDR2 YYEKEE (reference sequence). This CDR3 region has 16 residues. The V and J ends lost 0 bases and 2 bases respectively, with 13 bases between them. The CDR3 protein is CASSLAVSRATDTQYF. CDR3 nucleotide sequence: TGTGCCAGCAGCTTGGCCGTATCTAGGGCCACAGATACGCAGTATTTT.

The chain links TRBV30 to TRBJ1-5, with 7 bases matching TRBD1. Germline lookup yields CDR1 GTSNPN and CDR2 SVGIG (reference sequence). CDR3 length: 13 residues. The V gene end was trimmed by 3 bases and the J gene end by 7 bases; junction bases not matched to a gene: 6. The CDR3 nucleotides are TGTGCCTGGAGCGCAGGGGGAAGCCAGCCCCAGCATTTT. Its protein product is CAWSAGGSQPQHF.

This chain joins TRBV2 and TRBJ1-2, with D tentatively TRBD1 (5 bases). This CDR3 comprises 15 residues. Germline V gene data show CDR1 as SNHLY and CDR2 as FYNNEI. The V gene lost 2 bases and the J gene lost 2 bases, with 12 bases spanning the gap. CDR3 amino acids: CASSERRRGNYGYTF. The CDR3 DNA follows: TGTGCCAGCAGTGAACGGCGTCGGGGGAACTATGGCTACACCTTC.

The J gene is TRBJ2-5, the V gene TRBV29-1; D is unresolved. Deletions cut 4 bases from V and 4 bases from J, with 13 bases between. This CDR3 comprises 13 residues. Germline values: CDR1 SQVTM, CDR2 ANQGSEA. The CDR3 bases are TGCAGCGTTGGGTTCCCCGGGTTAGAGACCCAGTACTTC. Translation gives CSVGFPGLETQYF.

The chain employs TRBV5-8 and TRBJ1-2, with D possibly being TRBD1 (6 bases). CDR3 size: 14 residues. Germline values: CDR1 SGHTS, CDR2 YDEGEE. V was clipped by 4 bases and J by 8 bases, with 18 bases between them. CDR3 sequence (DNA): TGTGCCAGCAGCCCCACCAGGACAGTCGTCGGCTACACCTTC. This sequence encodes CASSPTRTVVGYTF.

The chain uses TRBV27 and TRBJ1-6; 7 positions agree with TRBD1. There are 14 residues in the CDR3. V was clipped by 3 bases and J by 15 bases; unmatched bases: 11. Germline V lookup: CDR1 MNHEY, CDR2 SMNVEV (reference sequence). CDR3 in amino acids: CASSLRGAQGGLHF. CDR3 bases: TGTGCCAGCAGTTTGCGGGGAGCCCAGGGGGGCCTCCACTTT.

This chain joins TRBV7-2 and TRBJ1-1; maybe TRBD1 (6 bases). The CDR3 covers 14 residues. V gave up 1 base and J gave up 5 bases, with 11 bases separating them. The germline V gene encodes CDR1 SGHTA and CDR2 FQGNSA. The CDR3 nucleotides are TGTGCCAGCAGCTTAGGAGCAGGGGTGACTGAAGCTTTCTTT. This sequence encodes CASSLGAGVTEAFF. The full variable domain, in which reference TRBV7-2 and TRBJ1-1 provide the parts outside the CDR3, is GAGVSQSPSNKVTEKGKDVELRCDPISGHTALYWYRQSLGQGLEFLIYFQGNSAPDKSGLPSDRFSAERTGGSVSTLTIQRTQQEDSAVYLCASSLGAGVTEAFFGQGTRLTVV.

This clone was seen just once. The chain joins TRBV10-2 to TRBJ2-2; 9 bases map to TRBD1. The CDR3 extends over 15 amino acids. V trimming: 7 bases; J trimming: 5 bases; junction bases outside the gene matches: 8. Germline CDR1 and CDR2: WSHSY and SAAADI. CDR3 region: CASKSGTGWTGELFF. For the CDR3, the DNA is TGCGCCAGCAAGAGCGGGACAGGGTGGACCGGGGAGCTGTTTTTT.

The chain is built from TRBV11-2 and TRBJ1-2, with a possible D match to TRBD1 (5 bases). Germline CDR1 is SGHAT and CDR2 is FQNNGV. The CDR3 totals 15 residues. The ends were cut back, 3 bases at V and 2 bases at J, with 13 bases in the middle. The DNA of the CDR3 is TGTGCCAGCAGCTTTGTTCAGGGTCCCAACTATGGCTACACCTTC. As protein: CASSFVQGPNYGYTF.

The chain couples TRBV6-5 to TRBJ2-7, with TRBD1 identical over 7 bases. This CDR3 spans 14 amino acids. V lost 2 bases to trimming and J lost 6 bases; unmatched junction nucleotides: 7. CDR1 and CDR2 from the germline V gene are MNHEY and SVGAGI. In nucleotides, the CDR3 is TGTGCCAGCAGTTACAGGACAGGAGTAGGCGAGCAGTACTTC. The encoded protein is CASSYRTGVGEQYF.

CDR3 in amino acids: CASRDRPSTEAFF. The CDR3 region has the DNA TGTGCCAGCAGGGACAGACCTTCCACTGAAGCTTTCTTT. This chain joins TRBV2 and TRBJ1-1, with a possible D match to TRBD1 (6 bases). Germline-derived CDR1 and CDR2 are SNHLY and FYNNEI. V lost 6 bases, J lost 4 bases, and 12 bases lay in between. The CDR3 runs 13 residues.

The chain carries TRBV6-5 and TRBJ1-2; weak D call: TRBD1 (5 bases). This CDR3 is built from 15 residues. V lost 9 bases and J 0 bases, leaving 17 bases between the germline ends. Germline V gene data show CDR1 as MNHEY and CDR2 as SVGAGI. CDR3 in amino acids: CASTSGGGTNYGYTF. The CDR3 region has the DNA TGTGCCAGTACCTCGGGGGGAGGAACTAACTATGGCTACACCTTC.

This chain uses TRBV6-5 with TRBJ2-7; either TRBD1 or TRBD2 may fit D (6 bases each). The V end lost 6 bases, the J end lost 1 base, and 16 bases lay between the germline ends. This CDR3 comprises 15 residues. Germline values: CDR1 MNHEY, CDR2 SVGAGI. The CDR3, as DNA: TGTGCCAGCAGGGGAGGACAGTTACAATCCTACGAGCAGTACTTC. This gives the protein CASRGGQLQSYEQYF.

V is TRBV5-1 and J is TRBJ2-7; possible D gene TRBD1, 6 bases. V was pared by 4 bases and J by 0 bases, with 17 bases between. CDR1 and CDR2 from the germline V gene are SGHRS and YFSETQ. CDR3 size: 16 residues. The CDR3 spells CASSDREQGFSYEQYF. CDR3 DNA: TGCGCCAGCAGCGACCGGGAACAGGGTTTCTCCTACGAGCAGTACTTC.

This chain links TRBV7-3 with TRBJ2-2, with a possible D match to TRBD1 (5 bases). V was shortened by 4 bases and J by 3 bases, with 9 bases between the two germline ends. Germline V gene sequence: CDR1 SGHTA, CDR2 FQGTGA. The CDR3 consists of 14 residues. The CDR3 bases are TGTGCCAGCAGCTCGCTGGGGCACACCGGGGAGCTGTTTTTT. Residues: CASSSLGHTGELFF.